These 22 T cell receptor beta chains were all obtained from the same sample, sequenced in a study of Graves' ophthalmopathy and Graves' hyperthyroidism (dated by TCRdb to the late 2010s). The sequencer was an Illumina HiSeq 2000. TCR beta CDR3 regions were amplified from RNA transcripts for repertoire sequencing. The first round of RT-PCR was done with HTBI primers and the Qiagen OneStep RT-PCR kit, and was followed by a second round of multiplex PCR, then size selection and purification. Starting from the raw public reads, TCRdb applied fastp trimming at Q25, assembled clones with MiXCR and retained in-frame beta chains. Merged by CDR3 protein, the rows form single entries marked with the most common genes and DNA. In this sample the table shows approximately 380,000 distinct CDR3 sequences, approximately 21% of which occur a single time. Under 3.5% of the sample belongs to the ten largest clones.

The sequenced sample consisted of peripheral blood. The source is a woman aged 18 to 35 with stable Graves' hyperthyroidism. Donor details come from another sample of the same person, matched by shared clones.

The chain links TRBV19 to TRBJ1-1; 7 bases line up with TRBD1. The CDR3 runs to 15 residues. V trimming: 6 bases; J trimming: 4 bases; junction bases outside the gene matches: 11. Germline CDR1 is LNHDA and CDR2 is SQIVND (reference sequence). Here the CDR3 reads CASSLSRQGSTEAFF. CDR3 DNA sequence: TGTGCCAGTAGCTTATCCCGACAGGGCTCCACTGAAGCTTTCTTT.

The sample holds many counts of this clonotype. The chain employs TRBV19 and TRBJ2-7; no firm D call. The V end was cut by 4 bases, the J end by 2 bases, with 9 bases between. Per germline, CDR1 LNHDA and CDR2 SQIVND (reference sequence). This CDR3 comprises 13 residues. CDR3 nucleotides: TGTGCCAGTAGTAAGTTAGGGACCTACGAGCAGTACTTC. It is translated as CASSKLGTYEQYF. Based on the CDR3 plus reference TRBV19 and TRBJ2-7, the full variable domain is DGGITQSPKYLFRKEGQNVTLSCEQNLNHDAMYWYRQDPGQGLRLIYYSQIVNDFQKGDIAEGYSVSREKKESFPLTVTSAQKNPTAFYLCASSKLGTYEQYFGPGTRLTVT.

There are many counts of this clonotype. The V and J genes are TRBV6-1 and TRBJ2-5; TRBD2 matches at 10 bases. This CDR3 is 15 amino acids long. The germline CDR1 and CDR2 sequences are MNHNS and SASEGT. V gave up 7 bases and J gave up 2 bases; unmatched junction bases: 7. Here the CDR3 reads CASTRTSGPQETQYF. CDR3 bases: TGTGCCAGCACCCGGACTAGCGGCCCTCAAGAGACCCAGTACTTC.

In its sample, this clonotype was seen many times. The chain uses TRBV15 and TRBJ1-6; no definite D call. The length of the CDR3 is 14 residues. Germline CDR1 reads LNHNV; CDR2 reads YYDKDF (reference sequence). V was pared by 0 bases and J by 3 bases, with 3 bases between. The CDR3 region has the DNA TGTGCCACCAGCAGAGAGAACTATAATTCACCCCTCCACTTT. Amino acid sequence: CATSRENYNSPLHF.

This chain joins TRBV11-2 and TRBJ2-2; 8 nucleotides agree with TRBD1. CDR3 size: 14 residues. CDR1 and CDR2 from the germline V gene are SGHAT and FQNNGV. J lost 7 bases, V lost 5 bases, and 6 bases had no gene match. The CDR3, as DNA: TGTGCCAGCAGCAGGACAGGGTTGGACGGGGAGCTGTTTTTT. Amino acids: CASSRTGLDGELFF.

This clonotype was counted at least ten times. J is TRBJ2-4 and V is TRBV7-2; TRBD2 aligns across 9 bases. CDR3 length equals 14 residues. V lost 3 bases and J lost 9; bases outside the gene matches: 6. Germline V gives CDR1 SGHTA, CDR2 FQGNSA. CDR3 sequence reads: CASSFAGGPGIQYF. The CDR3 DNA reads TGTGCCAGCAGCTTTGCGGGAGGGCCGGGCATTCAGTACTTC.

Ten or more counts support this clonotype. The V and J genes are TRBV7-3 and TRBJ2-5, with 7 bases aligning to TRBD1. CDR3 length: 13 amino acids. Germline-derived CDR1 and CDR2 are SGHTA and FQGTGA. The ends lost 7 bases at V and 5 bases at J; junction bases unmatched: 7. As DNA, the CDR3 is TGTGCCAGCACCGGAACAGGGGAGGAGACCCAGTACTTC. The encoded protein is CASTGTGEETQYF. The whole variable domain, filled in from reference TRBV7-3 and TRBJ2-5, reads GAGVSQTPSNKVTEKGKYVELRCDPISGHTALYWYRQSLGQGPEFLIYFQGTGAADDSGLPNDRFFAVRPEGSVSTLKIQRTERGDSAVYLCASTGTGEETQYFGPGTRLLVL.

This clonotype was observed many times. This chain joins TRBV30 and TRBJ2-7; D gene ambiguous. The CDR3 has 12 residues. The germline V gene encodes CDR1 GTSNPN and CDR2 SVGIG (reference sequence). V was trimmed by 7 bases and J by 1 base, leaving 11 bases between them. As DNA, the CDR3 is TGTGCCTCCGTGGCGGATTCCTACGAGCAGTACTTC. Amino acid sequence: CASVADSYEQYF.

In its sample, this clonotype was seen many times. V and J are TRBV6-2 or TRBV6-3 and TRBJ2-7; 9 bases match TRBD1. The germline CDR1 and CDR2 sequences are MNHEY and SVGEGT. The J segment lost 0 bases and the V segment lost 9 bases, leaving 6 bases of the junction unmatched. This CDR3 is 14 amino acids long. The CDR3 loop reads CASGGQGFSYEQYF. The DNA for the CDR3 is TGTGCCAGTGGAGGACAGGGGTTCTCCTACGAGCAGTACTTC.

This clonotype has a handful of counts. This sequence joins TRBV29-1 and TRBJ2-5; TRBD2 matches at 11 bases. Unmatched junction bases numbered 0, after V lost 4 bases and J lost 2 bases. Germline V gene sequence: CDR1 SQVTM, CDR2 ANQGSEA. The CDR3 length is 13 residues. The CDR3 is CSVASGGQETQYF. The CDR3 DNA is TGCAGCGTTGCTAGCGGGGGGCAAGAGACCCAGTACTTC.

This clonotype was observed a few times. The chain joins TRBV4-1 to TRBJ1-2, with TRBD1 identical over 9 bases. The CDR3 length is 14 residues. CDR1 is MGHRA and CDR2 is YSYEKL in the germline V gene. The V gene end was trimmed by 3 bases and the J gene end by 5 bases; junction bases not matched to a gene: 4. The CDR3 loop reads CASSQDRGGYGYTF. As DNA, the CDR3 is TGCGCCAGCAGCCAGGACAGGGGCGGATATGGCTACACCTTC.

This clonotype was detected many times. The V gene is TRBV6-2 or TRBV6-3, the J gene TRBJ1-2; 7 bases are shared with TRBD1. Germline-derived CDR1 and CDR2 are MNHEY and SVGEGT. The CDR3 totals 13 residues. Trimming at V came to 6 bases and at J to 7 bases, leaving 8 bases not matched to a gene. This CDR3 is CASREQGMSGYTF. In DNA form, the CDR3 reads TGTGCCAGCAGGGAACAGGGGATGAGTGGCTACACCTTC.

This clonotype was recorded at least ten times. The CDR3 is CSAREGDYEQYF. Here the CDR3 DNA reads TGCAGTGCTAGAGAAGGCGACTACGAGCAGTACTTC. V usage is TRBV20-1 and J usage is TRBJ2-7; D unresolved. This CDR3 spans 12 amino acids. Trimming cost V 0 bases and J 3 bases, with 6 bases left between them. Germline CDR1 is DFQATT and CDR2 is SNEGSKA (reference sequence).

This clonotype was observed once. The CDR3 spells CASSYSVGVRSGTGELFF. The CDR3 nucleotides read TGTGCCAGCAGTTACTCAGTGGGAGTACGGTCTGGCACCGGGGAGCTGTTTTTT. The V and J genes are TRBV6-2 or TRBV6-3 and TRBJ2-2, with D perhaps TRBD2 (5 bases). The CDR3 is 18 residues long. Trimming removed 0 bases from V and 4 bases from J, with 18 bases in between. The germline CDR1 and CDR2 sequences are MNHEY and SVGEGT.

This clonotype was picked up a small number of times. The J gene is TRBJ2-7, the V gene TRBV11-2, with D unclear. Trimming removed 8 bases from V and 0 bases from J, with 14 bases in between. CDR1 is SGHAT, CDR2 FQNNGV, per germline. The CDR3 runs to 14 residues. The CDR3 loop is CASQSTLSSYEQYF. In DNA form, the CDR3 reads TGTGCCAGCCAAAGCACCCTTAGCTCCTACGAGCAGTACTTC. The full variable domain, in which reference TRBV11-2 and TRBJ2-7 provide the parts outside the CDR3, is EAGVAQSPRYKIIEKRQSVAFWCNPISGHATLYWYQQILGQGPKLLIQFQNNGVVDDSQLPKDRFSAERLKGVDSTLKIQPAKLEDSAVYLCASQSTLSSYEQYFGPGTRLTVT.

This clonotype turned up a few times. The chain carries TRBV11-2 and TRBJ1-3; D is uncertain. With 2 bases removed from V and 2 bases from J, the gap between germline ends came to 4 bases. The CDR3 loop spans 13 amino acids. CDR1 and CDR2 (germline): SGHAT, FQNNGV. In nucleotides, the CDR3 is TGTGCCAGCAGCTTAAGCGCTGGAAACACCATATATTTT. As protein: CASSLSAGNTIYF.

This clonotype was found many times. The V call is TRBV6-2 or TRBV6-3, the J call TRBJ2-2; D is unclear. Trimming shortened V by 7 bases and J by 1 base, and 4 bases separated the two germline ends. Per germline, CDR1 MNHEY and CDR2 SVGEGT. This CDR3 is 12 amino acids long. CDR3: CASIENTGELFF. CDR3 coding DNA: TGTGCCAGCATTGAGAACACCGGGGAGCTGTTTTTT.

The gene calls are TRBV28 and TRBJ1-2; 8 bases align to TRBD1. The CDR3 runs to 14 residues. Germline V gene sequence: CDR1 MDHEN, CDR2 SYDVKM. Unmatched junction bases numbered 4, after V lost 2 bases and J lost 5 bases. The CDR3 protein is CASSLTTGGYGYTF. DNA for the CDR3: TGTGCCAGCAGTTTAACAACAGGGGGTTATGGCTACACCTTC.

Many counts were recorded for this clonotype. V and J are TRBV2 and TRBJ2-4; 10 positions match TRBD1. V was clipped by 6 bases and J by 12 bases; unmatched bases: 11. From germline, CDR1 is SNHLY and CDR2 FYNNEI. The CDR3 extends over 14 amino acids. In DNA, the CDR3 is TGTGCCAGCAGGAGGACAGGGGGTTCCTATCCTCAGTACTTC. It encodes CASRRTGGSYPQYF.

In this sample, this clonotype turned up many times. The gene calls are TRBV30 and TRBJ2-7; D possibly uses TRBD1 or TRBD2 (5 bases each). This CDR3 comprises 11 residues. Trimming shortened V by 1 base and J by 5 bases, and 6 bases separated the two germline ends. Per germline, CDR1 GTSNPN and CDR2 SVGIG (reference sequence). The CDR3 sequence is CAWSGGDEQYF. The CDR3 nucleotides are TGTGCCTGGAGTGGAGGGGACGAGCAGTACTTC.

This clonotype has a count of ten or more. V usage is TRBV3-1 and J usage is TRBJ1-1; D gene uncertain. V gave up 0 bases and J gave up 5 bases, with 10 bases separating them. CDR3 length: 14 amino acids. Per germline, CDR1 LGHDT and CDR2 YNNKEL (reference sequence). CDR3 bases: TGTGCCAGCAGCCAAGAGGGCAGTGGGACTGAAGCTTTCTTT. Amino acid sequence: CASSQEGSGTEAFF. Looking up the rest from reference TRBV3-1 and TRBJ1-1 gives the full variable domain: DTAVSQTPKYLVTQMGNDKSIKCEQNLGHDTMYWYKQDSKKFLKIMFSYNNKELIINETVPNRFSPKSPDKAHLNLHINSLELGDSAVYFCASSQEGSGTEAFFGQGTRLTVV.

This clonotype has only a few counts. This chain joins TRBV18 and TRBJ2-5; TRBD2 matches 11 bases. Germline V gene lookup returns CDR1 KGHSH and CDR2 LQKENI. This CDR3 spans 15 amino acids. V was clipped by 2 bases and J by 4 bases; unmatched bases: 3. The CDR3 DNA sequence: TGTGCCAGCTCACCATCCGGACTAGCGGGAGAGACCCAGTACTTC. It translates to CASSPSGLAGETQYF.